This TCR beta chain comes out of a study of T-cell reconstitution after alpha-beta-depleted transplantation in children. Study-wide findings and caveats: When one year had passed after transplant, most T-cell counts and diversity came from newly produced T cells. Expanded graft clones numbering several hundred reportedly gave rise to alpha-beta T cells about two months after transplant. In some patients, recipient T cells and intrathymic progenitors surviving conditioning explained high day-60 diversity.

The TCRbeta library was prepared with unique molecular identifiers. TCRdb reprocessed the PCR reads via MiXCR and lists one record per CDR3 protein. This table holds approximately 300,000 distinct CDR3 sequences, approximately 7.3% found once. This clonotype was observed a few times. Its antigen is unknown. A much bigger clone sits one base away, suggesting this may be a read error. The V end lost 3 bases, the J end lost 3 bases, and 15 bases lay between the germline ends. The CDR3 is 15 residues long. In germline, CDR1 is MDHEN, CDR2 SYDVKM. The receptor comes from a female patient aged 2 to 10 who had a stem cell transplant for Fanconi anemia, so the T cells may come from the graft donor. This chain connects TRBV28 to TRBJ2-7; D unclear. The sequenced sample was peripheral blood, obtained 360 days after TCRalphabeta/CD19-depleted stem cell transplant. As DNA, the CDR3 is TGTGCCAGCAGTTTCCGCCCTCGGTTGGGCTACGAGCAGTACTTC. This gives the protein CASSFRPRLGYEQYF.